This T cell receptor (beta chain) appears in the sequencing data of a study of shared clonotypes between healthy human individuals. Study results and limitations: An effect of sequencing depth on clonotype sharing among donors was expected.

With 4 bases removed from V and 1 base from J, the gap between germline ends came to 14 bases. The CDR3 is 15 amino acids. Germline V gives CDR1 SGHNT, CDR2 YYREEE (reference sequence). About 28,000 T cell genomes, or approximately 270 ng DNA, went into replicate PCRs of unsorted PBMC. Methods used by the authors: For the immunoSEQ data, sequences were junction-only without quality scores, so filtering differed. Sequencing was performed with immunoSEQ multiplex PCR; in TCRdb, only in-frame clones are kept and a portion is missing. Clone size and V and J calls were adopted from that table, with D and trimming inferred from the DNA. The top ten hold 13% of the sample, which has 450,000 to 500,000 clones, 70% to 80% seen once. For unsorted samples, genomic DNA was extracted from tens of millions of PBMCs. With regard to this clone: Its cognate antigen is unknown.

Material for sequencing was PBMCs. This chain links TRBV5-4 with TRBJ1-1; TRBD1 is a possible D gene (6 bases). The clonotype was recovered from a woman aged 40 to 50 in good health. Some clones in this sample may be carry-over from other donors' samples. CDR3 residues: CASSPTGHTNTEAFF. CDR3 in DNA: TGTGCCAGCAGCCCAACGGGACATACGAACACTGAAGCTTTCTTT.